This T cell receptor beta chain was recovered during a study of T cell changes during pregnancy in multiple sclerosis (dated by TCRdb to between 2018 and 2021). A note on the overall study: The study examined how the T cell repertoire changed over the course of pregnancy in women with multiple sclerosis.

Receptors were amplified or captured by the immunoSEQ multiplex PCR assay. TCRdb retrieved this table from immuneACCESS and kept in-frame rearrangements only. Not all clones are present; in checked studies, unresolved V genes account for under half, and no reason is known for the remainder. This sample lists 100,000 or so clones; about nine tenths were detected once. Roughly 0.79% of the sample is in the top ten clones. In regard to this clone: The antigen it binds to is not known. Base qualities are not provided; no much larger clone lies one nucleotide away.

The V end loses 3 bases and the J end loses 3 bases, and a stretch of 9 bases separates them. The CDR3, from cysteine to phenylalanine, totals 14 residues. The kept DNA is CDR3 alone, 42 bases in frame from the first base. Looking up the germline V gene (reference sequence) yields CDR1 SEHNR and CDR2 FQNEAQ. This TCR was sampled from a female donor in good health, enrolled as a control in a pregnancy study. The source was peripheral blood, collected in the second trimester of pregnancy. The chain uses TRBV7-9 and TRBJ1-5; there is no confident call for the D gene. In nucleotides, the sequence is TGTGCCAGCAGCTTGTCCGGGAACAATCAGCCCCAGCATTTT. Its product reads: CASSLSGNNQPQHF.